Listed below are T cell receptor beta chains from one sample, sequenced in a study of cytomegalovirus exposure and HLA in healthy donors. Data came from immunoSEQ multiplex PCR; TCRdb stores just in-frame clones and leaves some out. This repertoire shows roughly 130,000 clones, 80% found once; its top ten account for about 4%. Sequences were obtained from PBMCs. The receptor source for this set is a woman between 40 and 50 years old in good health and CMV-seronegative. CDR3s include the opening cysteine and the closing phenylalanine or tryptophan. D genes are given only for firm matches. Clone size, where shown, is once, few, many, or a class for clones that have expanded.

clone size	D gene	V gene	J gene	CDR3 protein	CDR3 DNA
.	TRBD2	TRBV6-1	TRBJ2-2	CASSEGGLAGAVITGELFF	TGTGCCAGCAGTGAAGGAGGACTAGCGGGGGCTGTGATAACCGGGGAGCTGTTTTTT
.	.	TRBV28	TRBJ2-3	CASSQNRGGGNADTQYF	TGTGCCAGCAGCCAAAACAGGGGCGGAGGGAACGCAGATACGCAGTATTTT
.	.	TRBV29-1	TRBJ2-7	CSVQATGMVEQYF	TGCAGCGTCCAGGCGACAGGTATGGTTGAGCAGTACTTC
.	.	TRBV5-1	TRBJ2-5	CASSAGLQETQYF	TGCGCCAGCAGCGCCGGACTGCAAGAGACCCAGTACTTC
.	.	TRBV7-6	TRBJ2-3	CASSPGWRDTDTQYF	TGTGCCAGCAGCCCCGGGTGGAGGGACACAGATACGCAGTATTTT
.	.	TRBV6-5	TRBJ1-4	CASSGSGGGNEKLFF	TGTGCCAGCAGCGGGTCGGGTGGGGGGAATGAAAAACTGTTTTTT
.	TRBD1	TRBV9	TRBJ1-4	CASSPRQGLDEKLFF	TGTGCCAGCAGCCCGCGACAGGGGTTGGATGAAAAACTGTTTTTT
.	TRBD2	TRBV7-9	TRBJ2-3	CASNKRGGTDTQYF	TGTGCCAGCAACAAGCGGGGGGGAACAGATACGCAGTATTTT
.	.	TRBV13	TRBJ2-7	CASSSDYEQYF	TGTGCCAGCAGCTCAGACTACGAGCAGTACTTC
.	.	TRBV19	TRBJ2-7	CASEASDSYEQYF	TGTGCCAGTGAAGCTAGCGACTCCTACGAGCAGTACTTC
.	.	TRBV5-1	TRBJ2-7	CASSLAEFGTYEQYF	TGCGCCAGCAGCTTGGCTGAGTTCGGGACCTACGAGCAGTACTTC
.	.	TRBV19	TRBJ1-1	CASQGGATEAFF	TGTGCCAGTCAAGGAGGGGCCACTGAAGCTTTCTTT
.	.	TRBV9	TRBJ2-3	CASSVRDSSSTDTQYF	TGTGCCAGCAGCGTCCGGGACTCATCTAGCACAGATACGCAGTATTTT
.	.	TRBV18	TRBJ2-2	CASSSQQGRSGELFF	TGTGCCAGCTCATCTCAACAGGGACGGTCCGGGGAGCTGTTTTTT
once	TRBD2	TRBV10-3	TRBJ2-6	CAICLAGEQSGANVLTF	TGTGCCATCTGCCTAGCGGGAGAGCAGTCTGGGGCCAACGTCCTGACTTTC
.	TRBD1	TRBV19	TRBJ2-7	CASRGDRTYEQYF	TGTGCCAGTAGGGGGGACAGAACCTACGAGCAGTACTTC
.	TRBD2	TRBV4-3	TRBJ2-1	CASSQVAELAGGPSFF	TGCGCCAGCAGCCAAGTTGCGGAACTAGCGGGGGGGCCTTCATTCTTC
.	TRBD1	TRBV27	TRBJ2-1	CASSFTGGYNEQFF	TGTGCCAGCAGTTTCACAGGGGGTTACAATGAGCAGTTCTTC
once	.	TRBV7-9	TRBJ1-5	CSSSSSGVGNQPQHF	TGTTCCAGCAGTTCGTCGGGGGTGGGCAATCAGCCCCAGCATTTT
few	TRBD1	TRBV5-1	TRBJ1-4	CASRTGGDEKLFF	TGCGCCAGCAGAACAGGGGGTGATGAAAAACTGTTTTTT
.	TRBD1	TRBV28	TRBJ1-1	CASRQGATEAFF	TGTGCCAGCAGGCAGGGGGCCACTGAAGCTTTCTTT
.	.	TRBV5-1	TRBJ2-7	CASSLGQGSSYEQYF	TGCGCCAGCAGCTTGGGTCAGGGCAGCTCCTACGAGCAGTACTTC
.	TRBD2	TRBV4-3	TRBJ2-3	CASSQVSGSGTDTQYF	TGCGCCAGCAGCCAAGTAAGCGGGAGCGGCACAGATACGCAGTATTTT
.	.	TRBV6-5	TRBJ1-2	CASSYAGGSGYTF	TGTGCCAGCAGTTACGCTGGAGGGTCTGGCTACACCTTC
once	.	TRBV7-9	TRBJ2-1	CASSFPTRVNEQFF	TGTGCCAGCAGCTTCCCGACTAGGGTCAATGAGCAGTTCTTC
.	TRBD2	TRBV29-1	TRBJ2-1	CSVEATTYASGRACEQFF	TGCAGCGTTGAAGCCACGACCTACGCTAGCGGGAGGGCCTGTGAGCAGTTCTTC
.	.	TRBV4-3	TRBJ2-1	CASSQDPRLAFDEQFF	TGCGCCAGCAGCCAAGATCCCAGGCTAGCGTTCGATGAGCAGTTCTTC
.	TRBD1	TRBV7-2	TRBJ1-1	CASSKGQPSTEAFF	TGTGCCAGCAGCAAGGGACAGCCGAGTACTGAAGCTTTCTTT
.	TRBD1	TRBV5-4	TRBJ2-7	CASSLGDSTYEQYF	TGTGCCAGCAGCTTAGGGGACAGCACCTACGAGCAGTACTTC
.	TRBD1	TRBV19	TRBJ1-2	CASNTGGFYGYTF	TGTGCCAGTAATACAGGGGGCTTCTATGGCTACACCTTC
.	.	TRBV5-1	TRBJ2-5	CASSFVQGELETQYF	TGCGCCAGCAGCTTCGTCCAGGGCGAGTTAGAGACCCAGTACTTC
.	.	TRBV7-2	TRBJ2-1	CASSLQRNEQFF	TGTGCCAGCAGCTTACAGCGAAATGAGCAGTTCTTC
.	.	TRBV6-1	TRBJ2-2	CASIPRAPNTGELFF	TGTGCCAGCATCCCTAGAGCGCCGAACACCGGGGAGCTGTTTTTT
few	.	TRBV19	TRBJ2-1	CASSIGHNEQFF	TGTGCCAGTAGTATCGGTCACAATGAGCAGTTCTTC
.	TRBD1	TRBV5-4	TRBJ2-7	CASSFGQGDNEQYF	TGTGCCAGCAGCTTCGGACAGGGGGACAACGAGCAGTACTTC
.	TRBD2	TRBV7-2	TRBJ2-7	CASSSRLAGVSYEQYF	TGTGCCAGCAGCTCCCGACTAGCGGGGGTATCCTACGAGCAGTACTTC
.	TRBD2	TRBV15	TRBJ2-1	CATSRRVNSYSGDNNEQFF	TGTGCCACCAGCAGAAGGGTCAACTCCTACAGCGGGGATAACAATGAGCAGTTCTTC
few	.	TRBV4-2	TRBJ2-3	CASSQRPPVPAGYF	TGTGCCAGCAGCCAACGGCCACCGGTCCCCGCAGGGTATTTT